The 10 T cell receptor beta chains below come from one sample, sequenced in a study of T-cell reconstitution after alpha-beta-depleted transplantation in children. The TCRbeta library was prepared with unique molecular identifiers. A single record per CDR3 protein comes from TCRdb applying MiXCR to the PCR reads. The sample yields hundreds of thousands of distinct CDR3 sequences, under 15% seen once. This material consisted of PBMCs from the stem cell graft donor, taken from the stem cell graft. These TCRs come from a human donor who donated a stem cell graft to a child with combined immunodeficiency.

The CDR3 is CASSLVLAGAVYNEQFF. CDR3 nucleotide sequence: TGTGCCAGCAGCTTGGTCCTAGCGGGGGCAGTTTACAATGAGCAGTTCTTC. This chain uses TRBV5-5 with TRBJ2-1; 10 bases are shared with TRBD2. The CDR3 is 17 amino acids. Germline CDR1 SGHKS, CDR2 YYEKEE (reference sequence). Losses at the gene ends were 0 bases for V and 4 bases for J; bases not matched to a gene: 7.

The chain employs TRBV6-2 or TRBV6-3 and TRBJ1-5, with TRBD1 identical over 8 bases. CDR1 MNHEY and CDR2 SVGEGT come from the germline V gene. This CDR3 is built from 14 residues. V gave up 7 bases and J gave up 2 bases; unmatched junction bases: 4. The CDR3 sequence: CASTKTGGNQPQHF. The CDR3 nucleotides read TGTGCCAGCACCAAGACAGGGGGCAATCAGCCCCAGCATTTT.

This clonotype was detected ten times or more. CDR3 region: CSAVLSGQGGGYTF. In DNA, the CDR3 is TGCAGTGCTGTCCTTAGCGGACAGGGCGGTGGCTACACCTTC. The genes are TRBV20-1 and TRBJ1-2; 8 bases are shared with TRBD1. The CDR3 has 14 amino acids. The V gene end was trimmed by 5 bases and the J gene end by 7 bases; junction bases not matched to a gene: 12. Germline CDR1 reads DFQATT; CDR2 reads SNEGSKA (reference sequence).

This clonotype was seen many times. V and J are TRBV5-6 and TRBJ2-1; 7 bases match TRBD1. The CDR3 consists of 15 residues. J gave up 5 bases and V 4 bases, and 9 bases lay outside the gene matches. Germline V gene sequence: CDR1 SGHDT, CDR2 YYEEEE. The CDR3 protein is CASSPPGQIDNEQFF. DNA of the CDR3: TGTGCCAGCAGCCCACCGGGACAGATAGACAATGAGCAGTTCTTC.

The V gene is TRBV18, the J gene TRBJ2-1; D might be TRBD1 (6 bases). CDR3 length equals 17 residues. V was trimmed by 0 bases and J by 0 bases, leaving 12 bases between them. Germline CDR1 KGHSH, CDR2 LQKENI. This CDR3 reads CASSPPMGTSSYNEQFF. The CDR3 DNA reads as TGTGCCAGCTCACCACCTATGGGGACAAGCTCCTACAATGAGCAGTTCTTC. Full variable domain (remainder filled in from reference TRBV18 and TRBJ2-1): NAGVMQNPRHLVRRRGQEARLRCSPMKGHSHVYWYRQLPEEGLKFMVYLQKENIIDESGMPKERFSAEFPKEGPSILRIQQVVRGDSAAYFCASSPPMGTSSYNEQFFGPGTRLTVL.

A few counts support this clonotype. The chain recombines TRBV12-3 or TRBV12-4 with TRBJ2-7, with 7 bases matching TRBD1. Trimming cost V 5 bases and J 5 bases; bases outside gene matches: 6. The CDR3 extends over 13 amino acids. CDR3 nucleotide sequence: TGTGCCAGCAGTCCGACAGGGATCGACGAGCAGTACTTC. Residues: CASSPTGIDEQYF.

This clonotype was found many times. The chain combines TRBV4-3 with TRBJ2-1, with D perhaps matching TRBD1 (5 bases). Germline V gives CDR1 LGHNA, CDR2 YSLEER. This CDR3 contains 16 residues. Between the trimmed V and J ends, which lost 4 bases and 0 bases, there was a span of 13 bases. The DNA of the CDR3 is TGCGCCAGCAGCCGAGAGACAGACCGCTCCTACAATGAGCAGTTCTTC. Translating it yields CASSRETDRSYNEQFF.

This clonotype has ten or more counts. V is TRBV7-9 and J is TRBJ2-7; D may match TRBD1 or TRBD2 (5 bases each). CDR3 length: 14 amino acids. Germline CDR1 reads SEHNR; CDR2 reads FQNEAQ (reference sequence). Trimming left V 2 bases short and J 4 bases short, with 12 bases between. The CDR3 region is CASSLSGLLYEQYF. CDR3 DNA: TGTGCCAGCAGCTTATCGGGGCTCCTTTACGAGCAGTACTTC.

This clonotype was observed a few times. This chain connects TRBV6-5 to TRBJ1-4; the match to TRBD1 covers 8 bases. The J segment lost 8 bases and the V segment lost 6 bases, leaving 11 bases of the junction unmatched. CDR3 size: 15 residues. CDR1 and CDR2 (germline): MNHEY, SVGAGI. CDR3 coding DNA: TGTGCCAGCAGCTACCGGACAGGGAAGGGAGAAAAACTGTTTTTT. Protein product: CASSYRTGKGEKLFF.

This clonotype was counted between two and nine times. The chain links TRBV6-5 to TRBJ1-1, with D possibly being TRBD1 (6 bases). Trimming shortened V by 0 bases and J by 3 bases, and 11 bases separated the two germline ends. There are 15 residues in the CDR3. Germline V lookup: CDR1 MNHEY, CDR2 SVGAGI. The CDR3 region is CASSYSGGADTEAFF. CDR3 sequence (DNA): TGTGCCAGCAGTTACTCGGGGGGGGCGGACACTGAAGCTTTCTTT.